This section outlines one T cell receptor (beta chain) sequence together with its context. The ends were cut back, 0 bases at V and 4 bases at J, with 14 bases in the middle. This CDR3 is 16 amino acids long. Per the germline V gene, CDR1 is SGHRS and CDR2 is YFSETQ. Cohort 3 donors counted as recovered after two negative PCRs, clearance, or resolved symptoms. Method: immunoSEQ multiplex PCR; TCRdb's copy keeps in-frame clones and lacks some. This table has over 250,000 clones, 88% appearing once. The sample belongs to a study of blood T cell repertoires in COVID-19. In the study overall: The cDNA or gDNA used as material had been derived from T cells, B-cell-depleted T cells, or PBMCs.

The sequence came from a woman between 45 and 60 years old who had recovered from COVID-19. Sequenced input: PBMCs or T cells enriched from blood (not recorded which). The rearrangement uses TRBV5-1 and TRBJ1-3; D not certain. The CDR3 coding sequence is TGCGCCAGCAGCTTGGCCGGCGGGCTCGGGGGAAACACCATATATTTT. Translating gives CASSLAGGLGGNTIYF.